One sample yielded the 28 T cell receptor beta chains listed below, sequenced in a study of blood T cell repertoires in COVID-19. Profiling relied on immunoSEQ multiplex PCR, and the TCRdb table lists in-frame clones only, not all of them. The table includes around 200,000 clones, about 83% detected once. Specimen: peripheral blood. Source of these receptors: a man aged 45 to 65 with active or convalescent COVID-19.

The genes are TRBV24-1 and TRBJ2-3, with TRBD2 matching over 8 bases. Germline values: CDR1 KGHDR, CDR2 SFDVKD. V gave up 8 bases and J gave up 4 bases; unmatched junction bases: 10. The CDR3 extends over 15 amino acids. The CDR3 DNA follows: TGTGCCACCAACGAGGGAGCGGGAGCTCCAGATACGCAGTATTTT. Residues: CATNEGAGAPDTQYF.

In its sample, this clone was seen once. V gene TRBV29-1 combines with J gene TRBJ1-1; TRBD1 is a possible D gene (5 bases). Germline V lookup: CDR1 SQVTM, CDR2 ANQGSEA. The CDR3 length is 13 residues. The ends were cut back, 7 bases at V and 3 bases at J, with 15 bases in the middle. CDR3 residues: CSASDSRDTEAFF. CDR3 bases: TGCAGCGCGTCAGACAGCCGGGACACTGAAGCTTTCTTT.

The chain uses TRBV19 and TRBJ2-3, with 10 positions matching TRBD1. CDR1 is LNHDA and CDR2 is SQIVND in the germline V gene (reference sequence). The CDR3 has 15 amino acids. V was clipped by 8 bases and J by 1 base; unmatched bases: 6. The CDR3, as DNA: TGTGCCAGTCAAGGACAGGGGGGCCGCACAGATACGCAGTATTTT. Amino acids: CASQGQGGRTDTQYF.

The chain links TRBV6-4 to TRBJ1-2, with 7 bases that match TRBD1. V lost 2 bases and J lost 5; bases outside the gene matches: 2. Germline loops: CDR1 MRHNA, CDR2 SNTAGT. This CDR3 has 13 residues. The CDR3 DNA reads TGTGCCAGCAGTGACGGGACAGATTATGGCTACACCTTC. It yields the protein CASSDGTDYGYTF.

This chain joins TRBV7-3 and TRBJ2-2; 13 bases align to TRBD2. This CDR3 is 16 amino acids long. V trimming: 9 bases; J trimming: 7 bases; junction bases outside the gene matches: 11. Per germline, CDR1 SGHTA and CDR2 FQGTGA. CDR3 DNA sequence: TGTGCCAGTGAACTAGCGGGAGGGCCCTGGGTCGGGGAGCTGTTTTTT. Protein product: CASELAGGPWVGELFF.

On this clone: Other DNA sequences of this sample code for an identical CDR3. CDR3 in DNA: TGTGCCAGCTCACCAGGGGCTGGGCAAGAGACCCAGTACTTC. This sequence encodes CASSPGAGQETQYF. This sequence joins TRBV18 and TRBJ2-5, with TRBD1 as a possible D gene (5 bases). Germline-derived CDR1 and CDR2 are KGHSH and LQKENI. The CDR3 has 14 amino acids. V was cut by 2 bases and J by 2 bases, with 9 bases left in between.

This chain uses TRBV25-1 with TRBJ2-1; D is unresolved. CDR1 is MGHDK and CDR2 is SYGVNS in the germline V gene. Trimming removed 4 bases from V and 7 bases from J, with 14 bases in between. The CDR3 loop spans 14 amino acids. CDR3 sequence (DNA): TGTGCCAGCAGTGTAGGCGGCCTCCCGAATGAGCAGTTCTTC. Translated: CASSVGGLPNEQFF.

The chain couples TRBV7-2 to TRBJ1-1; D is undetermined. V lost 0 bases, J lost 8 bases, and 4 bases lay in between. The CDR3 sequence is 11 residues long. Looked up from germline, CDR1 is SGHTA and CDR2 is FQGNSA. The CDR3 region is CASSLAREAFF. In nucleotides, the CDR3 is TGTGCCAGCAGCTTAGCCAGGGAAGCTTTCTTT.

This clone has ten or more counts. The chain joins TRBV19 to TRBJ2-7, with TRBD2 matching over 12 bases. This CDR3 contains 16 residues. The germline V gene has CDR1 LNHDA and CDR2 SQIVND (reference sequence). The V segment lost 3 bases and the J segment 4 bases; nucleotides outside the gene matches: 7. The CDR3 coding sequence is TGTGCCAGTAGTATCCTGACTAGCGGGGGAGCGTACGAGCAGTACTTC. As protein: CASSILTSGGAYEQYF.

The V call is TRBV7-9, the J call TRBJ2-1, with TRBD1 as a possible D gene (6 bases). Looked up from germline, CDR1 is SEHNR and CDR2 is FQNEAQ (reference sequence). There are 13 residues in the CDR3. The V gene lost 4 bases and the J gene lost 7 bases, with 11 bases spanning the gap. Written as DNA, the CDR3 is TGTGCCAGCAGCTCAGGGGCAGGTAATGAGCAGTTCTTC. As protein: CASSSGAGNEQFF.

The rearrangement links TRBV12-3 or TRBV12-4 to TRBJ2-3; the match to TRBD2 covers 8 bases. The CDR3 runs to 12 residues. The ends lost 1 base at V and 12 bases at J; junction bases unmatched: 3. CDR3 sequence (DNA): TGTGCCAGCAGTTTAGAGCGGGAGATCCAGTATTTT. The encoded protein is CASSLEREIQYF.

This clone was seen just once. This rearrangement joins TRBV19 to TRBJ1-1, with TRBD1 identical over 12 bases. The CDR3 loop spans 18 amino acids. Looked up from germline, CDR1 is LNHDA and CDR2 is SQIVND (reference sequence). The V segment lost 5 bases and the J segment 6 bases; nucleotides outside the gene matches: 16. The CDR3 bases are TGTGCCAGTAGTGCATACTCCGGGACAGGGGGCTCCCGGCCTGAAGCTTTCTTT. It yields the protein CASSAYSGTGGSRPEAFF.

The chain recombines TRBV28 with TRBJ1-6; D is possibly TRBD1 (5 bases). The CDR3 contains 14 residues. Looked up from germline, CDR1 is MDHEN and CDR2 is SYDVKM. Between the trimmed V and J ends, which lost 6 bases and 7 bases, there was a span of 13 bases. The CDR3 sequence is CASRGGYQNSPLHF. CDR3 sequence (DNA): TGTGCCAGCAGGGGGGGGTATCAGAATTCACCCCTCCACTTT.

The CDR3 DNA reads TGTGCCAGCAGCTCGGGAGGGAATGAGCAGTTCTTC. It is translated as CASSSGGNEQFF. The chain links TRBV2 to TRBJ2-1, with 8 bases lining up with TRBD2. Per germline, CDR1 SNHLY and CDR2 FYNNEI. This CDR3 is built from 12 residues. J was trimmed by 7 bases and V by 6 bases; bases with no gene match: 2.

For this clone: The sample carries other DNA sequences with the same CDR3. J is TRBJ2-1 and V is TRBV7-9, with TRBD2 matching 12 bases. The CDR3 extends over 15 amino acids. CDR1 and CDR2 (germline): SEHNR, FQNEAQ (reference sequence). V dropped 5 bases and J dropped 4; count of bases not matched to a gene: 3. The CDR3 DNA follows: TGTGCCAGCAGCCGGACTAGCGGGGCTTACAATGAGCAGTTCTTC. It specifies CASSRTSGAYNEQFF.

The chain recombines TRBV5-4 with TRBJ2-4; 9 bases line up with TRBD2. The CDR3 totals 16 residues. Per the germline V gene, CDR1 is SGHNT and CDR2 is YYREEE (reference sequence). Trimming cost V 3 bases and J 3 bases; bases outside gene matches: 7. This CDR3 is CASSWKREEGKNIQYF. CDR3 nucleotides: TGTGCCAGCAGCTGGAAGCGGGAGGAGGGCAAAAACATTCAGTACTTC.

The J gene is TRBJ2-1, the V gene TRBV5-4; TRBD1 matches at 7 bases. CDR3 length: 13 residues. Trimming removed 4 bases from V and 10 bases from J; junction bases left unmatched: 8. The germline V gene encodes CDR1 SGHNT and CDR2 YYREEE (reference sequence). CDR3 nucleotide sequence: TGTGCCAGCAGCGCCTTCAGGGGGATCGAGCAGTTCTTC. Translated: CASSAFRGIEQFF.

The chain has TRBV4-1 and TRBJ2-7; D uncertain. Germline V lookup: CDR1 MGHRA, CDR2 YSYEKL. With 4 bases removed from V and 4 bases from J, the gap between germline ends came to 11 bases. The CDR3 extends over 13 amino acids. The CDR3 coding sequence is TGCGCCAGCAGCCCCGGGTCCCCATACGAGCAGTACTTC. Protein: CASSPGSPYEQYF.

CDR3 residues: CASTRQGANTEAFF. The CDR3, as DNA: TGCGCCAGCACCCGACAGGGGGCGAACACTGAAGCTTTCTTT. The V and J genes are TRBV4-1 and TRBJ1-1; TRBD1 agrees at 10 bases. CDR1 MGHRA and CDR2 YSYEKL come from the germline V gene. J gave up 1 base and V 7 bases, and 3 bases lay outside the gene matches. The CDR3 sequence is 14 residues long.

V gene TRBV7-2 combines with J gene TRBJ1-2; 7 bases map to TRBD1. This CDR3 is built from 14 residues. V trimming: 7 bases; J trimming: 4 bases; junction bases outside the gene matches: 9. The germline V gene encodes CDR1 SGHTA and CDR2 FQGNSA. The CDR3 sequence: CASKTGSGIYGYTF. The CDR3 DNA sequence: TGTGCCAGCAAGACAGGGTCGGGTATCTATGGCTACACCTTC.

This chain joins TRBV6-4 and TRBJ1-1; TRBD1 aligns across 9 bases. V gave up 6 bases and J gave up 7 bases; unmatched junction bases: 12. The V gene's germline CDR1 is MRHNA and CDR2 SNTAGT. This CDR3 has 15 residues. The CDR3 coding sequence is TGTGCCAGCAGCCCACAGGGGGCAGTTGGGAGTGAAGCTTTCTTT. It is translated as CASSPQGAVGSEAFF.

The chain carries TRBV7-9 and TRBJ1-1; no clear D gene. Germline V CDR1 and CDR2: SEHNR, FQNEAQ (reference sequence). V was cut by 4 bases and J by 0 bases, with 6 bases left in between. CDR3 length equals 13 residues. The CDR3 DNA follows: TGTGCCAGCAGCTCCCTATTGAACACTGAAGCTTTCTTT. This encodes CASSSLLNTEAFF.

The chain joins TRBV19 to TRBJ1-5, with 7 bases identical to TRBD1. Germline V gene lookup returns CDR1 LNHDA and CDR2 SQIVND (reference sequence). There are 15 residues in the CDR3. The V gene end was trimmed by 4 bases and the J gene end by 6 bases; junction bases not matched to a gene: 9. The CDR3 here is CASSTSGPGGQPQHF. Written as DNA, the CDR3 is TGTGCCAGTAGTACCTCTGGGCCAGGGGGTCAGCCCCAGCATTTT.

J is TRBJ2-5 and V is TRBV30; 10 nucleotides align to TRBD2. CDR3 length: 14 amino acids. Trimming removed 0 bases from V and 4 bases from J; junction bases left unmatched: 2. The V gene's germline CDR1 is GTSNPN and CDR2 SVGIG (reference sequence). The CDR3 DNA reads TGTGCCTGGAGTGTAGCGGGGGGGCGAGAGACCCAGTACTTC. Residues: CAWSVAGGRETQYF.

The rearrangement links TRBV11-3 to TRBJ2-1; 7 positions match TRBD2. CDR1 is SGHNT, CDR2 YENEEA, per germline. The CDR3 runs to 14 residues. J lost 9 bases, V lost 5 bases, and 10 bases had no gene match. The CDR3 reads CASSLRTTGGEQFF. CDR3 sequence (DNA): TGTGCCAGCAGCCTCCGGACAACGGGAGGTGAGCAGTTCTTC.

V and J are TRBV6-5 and TRBJ2-1; TRBD2 agrees at 14 bases. Germline assignment: CDR1 MNHEY and CDR2 SVGAGI. This CDR3 has 15 residues. Losses at the gene ends were 6 bases for V and 6 bases for J; bases not matched to a gene: 4. The CDR3 loop reads CASSTGTSGSNEQFF. Here the CDR3 DNA reads TGTGCCAGCAGCACCGGGACTAGCGGGAGCAATGAGCAGTTCTTC.

This clone was found once. The V call is TRBV9, the J call TRBJ2-2, with D maybe TRBD2 (5 bases). This CDR3 region has 15 residues. The V end was cut by 3 bases, the J end by 0 bases, with 9 bases between. Germline CDR1 SGDLS, CDR2 YYNGEE. Here the CDR3 DNA reads TGTGCCAGCAGCGAGAGCGGCTCGAACACCGGGGAGCTGTTTTTT. Protein: CASSESGSNTGELFF.

The chain joins TRBV11-2 to TRBJ2-1, with 8 bases aligning to TRBD2. CDR3 length equals 15 residues. J lost 5 bases, V lost 6 bases, and 9 bases had no gene match. Germline CDR1 is SGHAT and CDR2 is FQNNGV. CDR3 protein: CASRRSGRGDNEQFF. The CDR3 DNA follows: TGTGCCAGCAGACGGAGCGGGAGAGGTGACAATGAGCAGTTCTTC.